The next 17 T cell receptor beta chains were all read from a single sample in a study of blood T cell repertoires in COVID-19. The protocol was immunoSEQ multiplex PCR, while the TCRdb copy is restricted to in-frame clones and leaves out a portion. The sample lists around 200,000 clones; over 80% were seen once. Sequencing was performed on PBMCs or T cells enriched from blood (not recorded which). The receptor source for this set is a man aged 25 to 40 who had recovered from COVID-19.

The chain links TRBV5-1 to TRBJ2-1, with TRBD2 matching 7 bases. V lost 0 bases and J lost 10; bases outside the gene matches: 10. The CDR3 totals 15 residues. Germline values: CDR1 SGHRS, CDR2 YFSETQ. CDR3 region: CASSLVAGGGVEQFF. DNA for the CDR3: TGCGCCAGCAGCTTGGTAGCGGGTGGAGGGGTGGAGCAGTTCTTC. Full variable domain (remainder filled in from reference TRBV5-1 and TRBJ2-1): KAGVTQTPRYLIKTRGQQVTLSCSPISGHRSVSWYQQTPGQGLQFLFEYFSETQRNKGNFPGRFSGRQFSNSRSEMNVSTLELGDSALYLCASSLVAGGGVEQFFGPGTRLTVL.

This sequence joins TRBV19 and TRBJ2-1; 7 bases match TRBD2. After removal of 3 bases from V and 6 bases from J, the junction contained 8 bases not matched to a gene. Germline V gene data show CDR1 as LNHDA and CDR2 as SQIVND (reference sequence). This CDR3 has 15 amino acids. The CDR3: CASSMGGRAANEQFF. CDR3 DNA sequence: TGTGCCAGTAGTATGGGGGGGAGGGCCGCCAATGAGCAGTTCTTC.

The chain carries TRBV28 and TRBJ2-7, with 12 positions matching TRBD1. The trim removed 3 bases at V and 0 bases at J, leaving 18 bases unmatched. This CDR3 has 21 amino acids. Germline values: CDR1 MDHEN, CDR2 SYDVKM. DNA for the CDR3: TGTGCCAGCAGTTTTGTTTTTACGTTTGGGGGACAGGGGGCCAACTCCTACGAGCAGTACTTC. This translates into CASSFVFTFGGQGANSYEQYF.

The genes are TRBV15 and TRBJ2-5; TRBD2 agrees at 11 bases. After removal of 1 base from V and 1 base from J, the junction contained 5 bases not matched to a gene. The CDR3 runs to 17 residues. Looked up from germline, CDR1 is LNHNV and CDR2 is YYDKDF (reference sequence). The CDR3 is CATSRAGLAGGQETQYF. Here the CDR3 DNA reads TGTGCCACCAGCAGAGCCGGGCTAGCGGGGGGCCAAGAGACCCAGTACTTC.

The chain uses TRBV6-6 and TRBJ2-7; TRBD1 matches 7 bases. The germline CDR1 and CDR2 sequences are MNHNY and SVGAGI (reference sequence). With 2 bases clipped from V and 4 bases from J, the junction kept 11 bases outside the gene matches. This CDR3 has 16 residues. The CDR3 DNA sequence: TGTGCCAGCAGTTACAAGCACGGGACAGCTAATTACGAGCAGTACTTC. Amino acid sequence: CASSYKHGTANYEQYF.

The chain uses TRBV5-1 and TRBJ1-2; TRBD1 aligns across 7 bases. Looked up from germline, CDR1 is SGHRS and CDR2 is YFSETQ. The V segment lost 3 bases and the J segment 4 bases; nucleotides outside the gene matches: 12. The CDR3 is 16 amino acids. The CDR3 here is CASSWGDRPSAYGYTF. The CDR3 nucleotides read TGCGCCAGCAGCTGGGGGGACAGACCTAGTGCCTATGGCTACACCTTC.

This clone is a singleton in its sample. The CDR3 DNA is TGTGCCAGCAGCTTAGGGACTAGCGGGAGGGCCCAGTTCGTTTACGAGCAGTACTTC. Translating it yields CASSLGTSGRAQFVYEQYF. The J gene is TRBJ2-7, the V gene TRBV7-8; 15 positions match TRBD2. V dropped 1 base and J dropped 4; count of bases not matched to a gene: 11. Germline V gene lookup returns CDR1 SGHVS and CDR2 FQNEAQ. CDR3 length equals 19 residues.

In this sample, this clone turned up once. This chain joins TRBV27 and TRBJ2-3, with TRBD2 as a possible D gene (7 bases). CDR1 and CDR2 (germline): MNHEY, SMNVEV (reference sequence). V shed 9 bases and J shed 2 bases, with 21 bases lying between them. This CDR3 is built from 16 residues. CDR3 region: CASWGSLGGPTDTQYF. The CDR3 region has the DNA TGTGCCAGTTGGGGTTCACTCGGGGGGCCCACAGATACGCAGTATTTT.

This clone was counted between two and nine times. The CDR3 nucleotides are TGTGCCAGCAGGTCCGGGACAACGAACACCGGGGAGCTGTTTTTT. Translated: CASRSGTTNTGELFF. This sequence joins TRBV7-2 and TRBJ2-2, with D perhaps TRBD1 (6 bases). Trimming left V 6 bases short and J 0 bases short, with 11 bases between. CDR3 length equals 15 residues. Per germline, CDR1 SGHTA and CDR2 FQGNSA.

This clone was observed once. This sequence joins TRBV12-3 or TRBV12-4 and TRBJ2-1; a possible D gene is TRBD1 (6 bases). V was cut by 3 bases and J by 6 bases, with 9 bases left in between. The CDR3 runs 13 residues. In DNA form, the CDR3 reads TGTGCCAGCAGTTTCTCGACAGGCAATGAGCAGTTCTTC. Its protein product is CASSFSTGNEQFF.

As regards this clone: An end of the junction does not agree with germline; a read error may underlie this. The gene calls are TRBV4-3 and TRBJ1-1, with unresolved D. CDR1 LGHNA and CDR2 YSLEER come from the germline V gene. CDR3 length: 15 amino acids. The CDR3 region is CASSLYPEVNTEAFF. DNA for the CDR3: TGCGCCAGCAGCCTATACCCCGAGGTGAATACTGAAGCTTTCTTT.

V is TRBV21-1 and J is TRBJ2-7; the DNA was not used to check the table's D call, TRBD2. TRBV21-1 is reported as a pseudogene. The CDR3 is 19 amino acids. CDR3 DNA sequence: TGTGCCAGCAGCAAATTACGGGCGCCGAAGGAGGGAGGCACCTACGAGCAGTACTTC. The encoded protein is CASSKLRAPKEGGTYEQYF.

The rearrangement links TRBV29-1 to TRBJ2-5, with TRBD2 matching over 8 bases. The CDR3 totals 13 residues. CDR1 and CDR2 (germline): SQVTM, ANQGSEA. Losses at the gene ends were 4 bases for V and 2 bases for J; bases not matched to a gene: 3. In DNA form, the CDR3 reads TGCAGCGTTGGTCCTAGCGGGCAAGAGACCCAGTACTTC. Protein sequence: CSVGPSGQETQYF.

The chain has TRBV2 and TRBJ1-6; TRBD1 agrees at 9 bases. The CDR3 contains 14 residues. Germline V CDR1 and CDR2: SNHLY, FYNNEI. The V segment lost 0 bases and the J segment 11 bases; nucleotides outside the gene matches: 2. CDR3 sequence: CASSEAGQGAPLHF. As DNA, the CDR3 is TGTGCCAGCAGTGAAGCGGGACAGGGCGCACCCCTCCACTTT.

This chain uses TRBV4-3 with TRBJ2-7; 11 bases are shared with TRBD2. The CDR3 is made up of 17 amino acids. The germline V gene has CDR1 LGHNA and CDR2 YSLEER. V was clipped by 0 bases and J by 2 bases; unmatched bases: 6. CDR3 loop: CASSQERETSGAYEQYF. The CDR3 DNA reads TGCGCCAGCAGCCAAGAGAGGGAGACTAGCGGGGCCTACGAGCAGTACTTC.

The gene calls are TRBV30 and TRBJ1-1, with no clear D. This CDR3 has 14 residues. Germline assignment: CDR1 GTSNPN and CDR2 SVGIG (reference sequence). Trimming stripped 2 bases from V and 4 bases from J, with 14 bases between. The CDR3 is CAWSKGGPGTEAFF. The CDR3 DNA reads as TGTGCCTGGAGTAAGGGAGGTCCTGGCACTGAAGCTTTCTTT.

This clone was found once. The CDR3 DNA reads TGCGCTTCAGCAGCACGGGGGACAGGGGACACCGGGGAGCTGTTTTTT. Amino acid sequence: CASAARGTGDTGELFF. V gene TRBV10-1 combines with J gene TRBJ2-2; TRBD1 aligns across 10 bases. Germline lookup yields CDR1 WNHNN and CDR2 SYGVQD (reference sequence). The length of the CDR3 is 16 residues.